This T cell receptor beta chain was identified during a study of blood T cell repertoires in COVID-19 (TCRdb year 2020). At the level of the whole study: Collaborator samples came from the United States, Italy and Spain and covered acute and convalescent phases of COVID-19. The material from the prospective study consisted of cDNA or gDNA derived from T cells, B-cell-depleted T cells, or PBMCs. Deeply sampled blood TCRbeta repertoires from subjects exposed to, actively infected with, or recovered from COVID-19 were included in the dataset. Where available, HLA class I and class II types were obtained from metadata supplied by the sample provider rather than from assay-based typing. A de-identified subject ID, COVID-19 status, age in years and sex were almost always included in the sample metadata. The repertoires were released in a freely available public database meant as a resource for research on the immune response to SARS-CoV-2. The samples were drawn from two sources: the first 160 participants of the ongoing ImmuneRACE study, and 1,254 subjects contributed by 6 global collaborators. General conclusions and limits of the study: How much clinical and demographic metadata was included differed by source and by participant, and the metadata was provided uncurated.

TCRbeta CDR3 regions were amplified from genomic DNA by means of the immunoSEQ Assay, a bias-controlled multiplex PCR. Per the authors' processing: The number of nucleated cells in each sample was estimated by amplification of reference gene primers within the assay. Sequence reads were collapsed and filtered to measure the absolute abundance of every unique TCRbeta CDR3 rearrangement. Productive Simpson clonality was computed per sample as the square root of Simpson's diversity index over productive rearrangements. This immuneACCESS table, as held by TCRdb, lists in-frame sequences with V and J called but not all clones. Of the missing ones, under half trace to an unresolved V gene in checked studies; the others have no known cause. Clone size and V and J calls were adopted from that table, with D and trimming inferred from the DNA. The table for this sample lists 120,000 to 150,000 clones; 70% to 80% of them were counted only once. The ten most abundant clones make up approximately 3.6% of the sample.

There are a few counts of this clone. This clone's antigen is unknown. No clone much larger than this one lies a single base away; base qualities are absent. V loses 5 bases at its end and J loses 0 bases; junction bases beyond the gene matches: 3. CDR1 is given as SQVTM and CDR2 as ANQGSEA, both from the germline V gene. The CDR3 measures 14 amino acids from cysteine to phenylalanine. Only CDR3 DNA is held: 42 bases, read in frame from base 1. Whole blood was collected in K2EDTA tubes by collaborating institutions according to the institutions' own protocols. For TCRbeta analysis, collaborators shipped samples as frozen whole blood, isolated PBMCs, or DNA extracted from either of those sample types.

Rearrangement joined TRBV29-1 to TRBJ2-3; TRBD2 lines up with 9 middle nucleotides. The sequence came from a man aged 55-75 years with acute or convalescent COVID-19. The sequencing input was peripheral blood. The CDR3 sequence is CSVLAGRSTDTQYF. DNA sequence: TGCAGCGTTCTAGCGGGAAGAAGCACAGATACGCAGTATTTT.